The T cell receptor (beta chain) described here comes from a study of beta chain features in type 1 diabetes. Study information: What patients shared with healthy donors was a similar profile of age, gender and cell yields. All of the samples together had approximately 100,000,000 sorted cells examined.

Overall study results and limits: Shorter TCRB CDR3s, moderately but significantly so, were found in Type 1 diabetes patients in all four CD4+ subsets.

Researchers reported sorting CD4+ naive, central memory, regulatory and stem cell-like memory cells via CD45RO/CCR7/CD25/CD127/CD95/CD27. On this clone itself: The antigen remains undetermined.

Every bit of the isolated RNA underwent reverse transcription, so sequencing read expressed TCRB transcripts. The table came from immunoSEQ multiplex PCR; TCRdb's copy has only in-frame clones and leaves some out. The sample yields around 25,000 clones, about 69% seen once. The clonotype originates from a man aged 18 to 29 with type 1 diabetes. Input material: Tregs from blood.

CDR3 nucleotide sequence: TGTGCCAGCAGGAGGGGGGCTAGCGGAGTCGGGACCGGGGAGCTGTTTTTT. This codes for CASRRGASGVGTGELFF. The chain uses TRBV5-4 and TRBJ2-2; perhaps TRBD2 as D (7 bases). Germline V lookup: CDR1 SGHNT, CDR2 YYREEE (reference sequence). Trimming pared 5 bases from V and 5 bases from J, leaving 22 bases between. CDR3 length equals 17 residues.